A selection of T cell receptor beta chains follows, all from one sample in a study of T-cell memory formation after mild COVID-19. TCRdb analysed the 5' RACE reads with MiXCR anew, one entry per CDR3 protein. The sample contains about 170,000 distinct CDR3 sequences, 10% to 15% of which appear only once. Sequenced input: PBMCs or a T cell subset sorted from them (not recorded which). The source of these receptors is a man aged 18 to 35 who had mild COVID-19 (a few samples of this study predate the infection). Cell type and time point are not known. Each CDR3 is given with its conserved first and last residue. Fields, in order: J gene, V gene, D gene, clone size, CDR3 DNA, CDR3 protein. D genes are given only for firm matches. Not all rows give a size; the values are once, few, many and, for expanded clones, a class.

>TRBJ1-5|TRBV5-1|-|few
TGCGCCAGCAGCTTGGACGGAGCCTCGCGCCAGCCCCAGCATTTT
CASSLDGASRQPQHF
>TRBJ2-3|TRBV7-2|-|-
TGTGCCAGCAGCTCAGTCAGGGTAACAGATCCGCAGTATTTT
CASSSVRVTDPQYF
>TRBJ2-3|TRBV5-1|TRBD2|few
TGCGCCAGTTCTCTAGCGGACCGCACAGATACGCAGTATTTT
CASSLADRTDTQYF
>TRBJ2-3|TRBV6-2/TRBV6-3|-|few
TGTGCCAGCAGCGAGCGGACAGATACGCAGTATTTT
CASSERTDTQYF
>TRBJ2-5|TRBV9|-|-
TGTGCCAGCAGCGCGTATTCAGGGACCCAGTACTTC
CASSAYSGTQYF
>TRBJ1-2|TRBV2|-|-
TGTGCCAGCAGTGACGGGGTGAGAGGGTCCTATGGCTACACCTTC
CASSDGVRGSYGYTF
>TRBJ2-5|TRBV24-1|TRBD1|-
TGTGCCACCAGCGGGATAGGGACAGCACGAGAGACCCAGTACTTC
CATSGIGTARETQYF
>TRBJ1-4|TRBV7-8|TRBD1|few
TGTGCCAGCAGCTCGGACAGGGGACGTGAAAAACTGTTTTTT
CASSSDRGREKLFF
>TRBJ2-6|TRBV19|-|-
TGTGCCAGTACTTTGACCTCTGGGGCCAACGTCCTGACTTTC
CASTLTSGANVLTF
>TRBJ1-6|TRBV29-1|TRBD1|few
TGCAGCGTTGAACAGGGGGCCGGTTCACCCCTCCACTTT
CSVEQGAGSPLHF
>TRBJ1-5|TRBV5-4|-|few
TGTGCCAGCAGCTCACAAGGAACTCAGCCCCAGCATTTT
CASSSQGTQPQHF
>TRBJ2-3|TRBV5-5|TRBD1|-
TGTGCCAGCAGTCGCACAGGGGCCAACCCGGATACGCAGTATTTT
CASSRTGANPDTQYF
>TRBJ2-3|TRBV2|TRBD1|few
TGTGCCAGCAGTAACTCACAGGGGGGCGGGACAGATACGCAGTATTTT
CASSNSQGGGTDTQYF
>TRBJ1-2|TRBV30|-|-
TGTGCCGGGAGTGTGCAGGGGACCGCCAGGGACACCTTC
CAGSVQGTARDTF
>TRBJ2-1|TRBV5-6|-|few
-
CASSSSGGNEQFF
>TRBJ2-3|TRBV7-6|TRBD2|-
TGTGCCAGCAGCCCCGGACTAGGGTACACAGATACGCAGTATTTT
CASSPGLGYTDTQYF
>TRBJ2-3|TRBV3-1|-|few
TGTGCCAGCAGCCAAGATGTAGCGGCAGATACGCAGTATTTT
CASSQDVAADTQYF
>TRBJ1-2|TRBV7-2|TRBD1|once
TGTGCCACCCTCGGAGGGGGCGGCGGAGGGGGCTACACCTTC
CATLGGGGGGGYTF
>TRBJ2-3|TRBV5-1|-|few
TGCGCCAGCAGCTTGGCGATGCCTAGCACAGATACGCAGTATTTT
CASSLAMPSTDTQYF